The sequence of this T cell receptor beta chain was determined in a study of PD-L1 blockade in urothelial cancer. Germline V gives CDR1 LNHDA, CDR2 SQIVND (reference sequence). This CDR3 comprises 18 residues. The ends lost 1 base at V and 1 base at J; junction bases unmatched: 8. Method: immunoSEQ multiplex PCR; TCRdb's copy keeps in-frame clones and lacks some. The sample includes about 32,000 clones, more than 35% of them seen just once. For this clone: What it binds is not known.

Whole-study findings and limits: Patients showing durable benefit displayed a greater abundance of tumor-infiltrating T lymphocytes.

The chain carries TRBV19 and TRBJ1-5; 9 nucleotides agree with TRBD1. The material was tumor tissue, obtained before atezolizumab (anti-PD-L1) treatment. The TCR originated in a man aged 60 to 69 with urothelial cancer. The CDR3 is CASSIGTGDWRSNQPQHF. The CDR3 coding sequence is TGTGCCAGTAGTATAGGGACAGGGGACTGGAGAAGCAATCAGCCCCAGCATTTT. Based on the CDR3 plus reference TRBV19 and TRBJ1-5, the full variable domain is DGGITQSPKYLFRKEGQNVTLSCEQNLNHDAMYWYRQDPGQGLRLIYYSQIVNDFQKGDIAEGYSVSREKKESFPLTVTSAQKNPTAFYLCASSIGTGDWRSNQPQHFGDGTRLSIL.